This T cell receptor beta chain was observed in a study of blood T cell repertoires in COVID-19. At the level of the study: Researchers got acute and convalescent COVID-19 samples from the United States, Italy and Spain. Nucleic acid was either cDNA or gDNA, and it came from T cells, B-cell-depleted T cells, or PBMCs.

This clone was picked up a small number of times. The CDR3 spans 13 residues. Germline V gene data show CDR1 as MRHNA and CDR2 as SNTAGT. The junction had 5 bases not matched to a gene; V was cut back by 3 bases and J by 8 bases. Original handling: From reference gene primer amplification, estimates of nucleated cell counts were derived. The table came from immunoSEQ multiplex PCR; TCRdb's copy has only in-frame clones and leaves some out. That table furnishes V, J and clone size, whereas the DNA furnished D and trimming. Found here are under 350,000 clones, 80% to 90% of them singletons; the top ten hold 9.5% to 11%.

The rearrangement uses TRBV6-4 and TRBJ1-2; 8 nucleotides match TRBD1. Sequencing was done on a sample of peripheral blood. This sequence was found in a woman aged 70-85 years with acute or convalescent COVID-19. The CDR3 nucleotides are TGTGCCAGCAGTGATTCAGGGGGCTTAGGCTACACCTTC. It is translated as CASSDSGGLGYTF.